This T cell receptor beta chain was sequenced in a study of cytomegalovirus exposure and HLA in healthy donors. Study-wide findings and caveats: In vitro confirmation showed three CMV-associated chains to be CMV antigen specific. The study listed under 200 cytomegalovirus-associated TCR beta chains.

Comments on this clone: Its cognate antigen is unknown.

The germline CDR1 and CDR2 sequences are SQVTM and ANQGSEA. The length of the CDR3 is 14 residues. The V and J ends lost 1 base and 5 bases respectively, with 14 bases between them. PCR was performed using 60 Vbeta and 13 Jbeta primers. Clones were sequenced by immunoSEQ multiplex PCR, and TCRdb holds only the in-frame ones, with some missing. The sample consists of about 130,000 clones, about four fifths of them appearing once. This receptor was obtained from a middle-aged woman in good health and CMV-seropositive. Sequenced material: PBMCs. V usage is TRBV29-1 and J usage is TRBJ2-5, with a weak D call TRBD1 (5 bases). The CDR3 DNA sequence: TGCAGCGTTGAAGCCTGGCAGGGCAGGGAGACCCAGTACTTC. This gives the protein CSVEAWQGRETQYF.